A selection of T cell receptor beta chains follows, all from one sample in a study of blood T cell repertoires in COVID-19. Libraries were prepared by immunoSEQ multiplex PCR; TCRdb keeps only in-frame clonotypes and omits some of them. The sample has around 280,000 clones; 75% to 90% are singletons. Specimen: peripheral blood. All receptors come from a woman between 50 and 59 years old who had recovered from COVID-19. Both conserved end residues are part of each CDR3. The D gene is left open where the match is weak. Rows may omit the clone size; those that give it use once, few, many or a size class.

CDR3 DNA: TGCGCCAGCCGCAACGAGGGAGCTAACTATGGCTACACCTTC
CDR3 protein: CASRNEGANYGYTF
V gene: TRBV5-1
J gene: TRBJ1-2
D gene: .
clone size: many

CDR3 DNA: TGTGCCAGCAGTTACGAGGTCTATGGCTACACCTTC
CDR3 protein: CASSYEVYGYTF
V gene: TRBV6-6
J gene: TRBJ1-2
D gene: .
clone size: .

CDR3 DNA: TGCAGCGTTGTGGGGTTTGGGGGCTTGACTGAAGCTTTCTTT
CDR3 protein: CSVVGFGGLTEAFF
V gene: TRBV29-1
J gene: TRBJ1-1
D gene: .
clone size: .

CDR3 DNA: TGTGCCAGCAGCCAAGACGGGGGACAGACGAATGAAAAACTGTTTTTT
CDR3 protein: CASSQDGGQTNEKLFF
V gene: TRBV4-2
J gene: TRBJ1-4
D gene: TRBD1
clone size: .

CDR3 DNA: TGTGCCAGCAGTCATGCGGGGTCGACCTGGTACACCTTC
CDR3 protein: CASSHAGSTWYTF
V gene: TRBV3-1/TRBV3-2
J gene: TRBJ1-2
D gene: .
clone size: .

CDR3 DNA: TGTGCCAGCAGTTCACAGGGCAATAGCAATCAGCCCCAGCATTTT
CDR3 protein: CASSSQGNSNQPQHF
V gene: TRBV27
J gene: TRBJ1-5
D gene: .
clone size: .

CDR3 DNA: TGTGCCAGCAGCTTGGGTAGCGGGAGGGGCGCCGGGGAGCTGTTTTTT
CDR3 protein: CASSLGSGRGAGELFF
V gene: TRBV5-4
J gene: TRBJ2-2
D gene: TRBD2
clone size: .

CDR3 DNA: TGTGCCAGCAGACCACCGGGGACCTACGAGCAGTACTTC
CDR3 protein: CASRPPGTYEQYF
V gene: TRBV6-5
J gene: TRBJ2-7
D gene: .
clone size: .

CDR3 DNA: TGTGCCAGCAGCTTAGAGGGGGGGAACTACGAGCAGTACTTC
CDR3 protein: CASSLEGGNYEQYF
V gene: TRBV7-8
J gene: TRBJ2-7
D gene: .
clone size: .

CDR3 DNA: TGTGCCAGCAGTTTAAGCGGAGGGGTGCCTAACACTGAAGCTTTCTTT
CDR3 protein: CASSLSGGVPNTEAFF
V gene: TRBV27
J gene: TRBJ1-1
D gene: .
clone size: once

CDR3 DNA: TGTGCCAGCAGCCCACTCTTGACAGATTACAATGAGCAGTTCTTC
CDR3 protein: CASSPLLTDYNEQFF
V gene: TRBV3-1/TRBV3-2
J gene: TRBJ2-1
D gene: .
clone size: .

CDR3 DNA: TGTGCCAGCAGACCCGATCCCTTTGGAGGCCCGTTAACAGATGAGCAGTTCTTC
CDR3 protein: CASRPDPFGGPLTDEQFF
V gene: TRBV14
J gene: TRBJ2-1
D gene: .
clone size: .

CDR3 DNA: TGTGCCAGCTCACCAGAAGGGACAGGGGTCAGTGGCTACACCTTC
CDR3 protein: CASSPEGTGVSGYTF
V gene: TRBV18
J gene: TRBJ1-2
D gene: TRBD1
clone size: many

CDR3 DNA: TGTGCCAGCCGGGGACTAGCATCCCACGAGCAGTACTTC
CDR3 protein: CASRGLASHEQYF
V gene: TRBV27
J gene: TRBJ2-7
D gene: TRBD2
clone size: .

CDR3 DNA: TGTGCCAGCAGCCTCATGACAGCCGCAGTCACCACCGGGGAGCTGTTTTTT
CDR3 protein: CASSLMTAAVTTGELFF
V gene: TRBV7-3
J gene: TRBJ2-2
D gene: .
clone size: .

CDR3 DNA: TGTGCCAGCAGTAGAACAGGGGGCATCACTGAAGCTTTCTTT
CDR3 protein: CASSRTGGITEAFF
V gene: TRBV6-2/TRBV6-3
J gene: TRBJ1-1
D gene: TRBD1
clone size: .

CDR3 DNA: TGTGCTAGTGGTTTGGCAGGTTACGAGCAGTACTTC
CDR3 protein: CASGLAGYEQYF
V gene: TRBV12-5
J gene: TRBJ2-7
D gene: .
clone size: .

CDR3 DNA: TGCGCCAGCAGCTTGGGGGTCCCGACTCAATCACCCCTCCACTTT
CDR3 protein: CASSLGVPTQSPLHF
V gene: TRBV5-1
J gene: TRBJ1-6
D gene: .
clone size: .

CDR3 DNA: TGTGCCAGTACCAATAAGGCAGGGGGCCACACTGAAGCTTTCTTT
CDR3 protein: CASTNKAGGHTEAFF
V gene: TRBV19
J gene: TRBJ1-1
D gene: TRBD1
clone size: .

CDR3 DNA: TGTGCCAGCAGTAGTGGGGGGGCCACAGATACGCAGTATTTT
CDR3 protein: CASSSGGATDTQYF
V gene: TRBV27
J gene: TRBJ2-3
D gene: .
clone size: .

CDR3 DNA: TGTGCCAGCAGCTCCGCGACAGGGTTCGCGAACACTGAAGCTTTCTTT
CDR3 protein: CASSSATGFANTEAFF
V gene: TRBV5-5
J gene: TRBJ1-1
D gene: TRBD1
clone size: .

CDR3 DNA: TGTGCCAGCAGCCAAACGGGGGGGAGTATGGATGAGCAGTTCTTC
CDR3 protein: CASSQTGGSMDEQFF
V gene: TRBV3-1/TRBV3-2
J gene: TRBJ2-1
D gene: TRBD2
clone size: .

CDR3 DNA: TGTGCCAGCAGTTATCTGCAGGGGCGTCTTTACGAGCAGTACTTC
CDR3 protein: CASSYLQGRLYEQYF
V gene: TRBV6-5
J gene: TRBJ2-7
D gene: .
clone size: .

CDR3 DNA: TGTGCCATGTCCCGACAGGGTGGGAACACTGAAGCTTTCTTT
CDR3 protein: CAMSRQGGNTEAFF
V gene: TRBV5-4
J gene: TRBJ1-1
D gene: TRBD1
clone size: .

CDR3 DNA: TGCGCCAGCAGCTCCGGACAGGGGGCGCGGGAGCAGTACTTC
CDR3 protein: CASSSGQGAREQYF
V gene: TRBV5-1
J gene: TRBJ2-7
D gene: TRBD1
clone size: .

CDR3 DNA: TGTGCCAGCAGCTCTCGCAGGGGGCACACTGAAGCTTTCTTT
CDR3 protein: CASSSRRGHTEAFF
V gene: TRBV7-2
J gene: TRBJ1-1
D gene: TRBD1
clone size: .

CDR3 DNA: TGTGCCAGCAGTGCACGGGAGGTAGGGGCTCAAGAGACCCAGTACTTC
CDR3 protein: CASSAREVGAQETQYF
V gene: TRBV7-2
J gene: TRBJ2-5
D gene: TRBD2
clone size: .

CDR3 DNA: TGCGCCAGCAGCTTGCCAGGGGGCGAGGCTGAAGCTTTCTTT
CDR3 protein: CASSLPGGEAEAFF
V gene: TRBV5-1
J gene: TRBJ1-1
D gene: TRBD1
clone size: .

CDR3 DNA: TGTGCCAGCAGCCACGGTAGACAGATACCAAACACTGAAGCTTTCTTT
CDR3 protein: CASSHGRQIPNTEAFF
V gene: TRBV21-1
J gene: TRBJ1-1
D gene: .
clone size: .

CDR3 DNA: TGTGCCAGCAGCCGGAGACAGGGTGCCATGAACACTGAAGCTTTCTTT
CDR3 protein: CASSRRQGAMNTEAFF
V gene: TRBV7-9
J gene: TRBJ1-1
D gene: TRBD1
clone size: few

CDR3 DNA: TGCGCCAGCAGGTTAGGGACAGGGGGTGGAGGCACTGAAGCTTTCTTT
CDR3 protein: CASRLGTGGGGTEAFF
V gene: TRBV5-1
J gene: TRBJ1-1
D gene: TRBD1
clone size: .

CDR3 DNA: TGTGCCAGCAGTGACAGGTCGACCCATGAAAAACTGTTTTTT
CDR3 protein: CASSDRSTHEKLFF
V gene: TRBV6-2/TRBV6-3
J gene: TRBJ1-4
D gene: .
clone size: .

CDR3 DNA: TGTGCTAGTGGTTTGGACGGGAGTGGCGGTACGCAGTATTTT
CDR3 protein: CASGLDGSGGTQYF
V gene: TRBV12-5
J gene: TRBJ2-3
D gene: .
clone size: .

CDR3 DNA: TGTGCCAGCAGCTTGGTTAGCGGGGGCCCTAGGGAGCAGTACTTC
CDR3 protein: CASSLVSGGPREQYF
V gene: TRBV7-9
J gene: TRBJ2-7
D gene: TRBD2
clone size: .

CDR3 DNA: TGTGCCAGCAGCCACTCCGGGACTAGACCGAAAGAGACCCAGTACTTC
CDR3 protein: CASSHSGTRPKETQYF
V gene: TRBV3-1/TRBV3-2
J gene: TRBJ2-5
D gene: TRBD2
clone size: .

CDR3 DNA: TGTGCCAGCAGTGCGACAGGGATAGCCAGTCGGGGCGAGCAGTACTTC
CDR3 protein: CASSATGIASRGEQYF
V gene: TRBV6-2/TRBV6-3
J gene: TRBJ2-7
D gene: TRBD1
clone size: .

CDR3 DNA: TGTGCCAGCACCTCGACAGCCCGTAGCAATCAGCCCCAGCATTTT
CDR3 protein: CASTSTARSNQPQHF
V gene: TRBV6-4
J gene: TRBJ1-5
D gene: .
clone size: .

CDR3 DNA: TGTGCCAGCTCACCCGTCGCGGGGAGATCCTATGGCTACACCTTC
CDR3 protein: CASSPVAGRSYGYTF
V gene: TRBV18
J gene: TRBJ1-2
D gene: .
clone size: .

CDR3 DNA: TGTGCCAGCAGCCAAGATCGGACAGGGAAGAGGTACGGCTACACCTTC
CDR3 protein: CASSQDRTGKRYGYTF
V gene: TRBV4-2
J gene: TRBJ1-2
D gene: TRBD1
clone size: .

CDR3 DNA: TGCAGCGCTCAAGGGGGCAGGGCGGGGATCTCTGAGCAGTTCTTC
CDR3 protein: CSAQGGRAGISEQFF
V gene: TRBV29-1
J gene: TRBJ2-1
D gene: .
clone size: .

CDR3 DNA: TGTGCCAGCAGCGGAAACAGGGTAGGCTACACCTTC
CDR3 protein: CASSGNRVGYTF
V gene: TRBV5-4
J gene: TRBJ1-2
D gene: .
clone size: .

CDR3 DNA: TGTGCCAGCAGTGGGGGCCGCCGGCACTTC
CDR3 protein: CASSGGRRHF
V gene: TRBV6-2/TRBV6-3
J gene: TRBJ2-7
D gene: .
clone size: once

CDR3 DNA: TGTGCCAGCAGTTTATTGAGCCCCAGGCCTAATTCACCCCTCCACTTT
CDR3 protein: CASSLLSPRPNSPLHF
V gene: TRBV27
J gene: TRBJ1-6
D gene: .
clone size: .

CDR3 DNA: TGTGCCAGCAGATTGGCGGGAGGCGAGAACACTGAAGCTTTCTTT
CDR3 protein: CASRLAGGENTEAFF
V gene: TRBV5-4
J gene: TRBJ1-1
D gene: .
clone size: once

CDR3 DNA: TGTGCCAGCAGTCCCCTAACGCCCACTAATGAAAAACTGTTTTTT
CDR3 protein: CASSPLTPTNEKLFF
V gene: TRBV27
J gene: TRBJ1-4
D gene: .
clone size: .

CDR3 DNA: TGTGCCAGCAGCGAGGGACTAGCGGGGGCGAGCGTAATCTCCTACAATGAGCAGTTCTTC
CDR3 protein: CASSEGLAGASVISYNEQFF
V gene: TRBV9
J gene: TRBJ2-1
D gene: TRBD2
clone size: .

CDR3 DNA: TGTGCCAGCAGCTTATCCGACAGCTCCTACAATGAGCAGTTCTTC
CDR3 protein: CASSLSDSSYNEQFF
V gene: TRBV7-9
J gene: TRBJ2-1
D gene: .
clone size: .